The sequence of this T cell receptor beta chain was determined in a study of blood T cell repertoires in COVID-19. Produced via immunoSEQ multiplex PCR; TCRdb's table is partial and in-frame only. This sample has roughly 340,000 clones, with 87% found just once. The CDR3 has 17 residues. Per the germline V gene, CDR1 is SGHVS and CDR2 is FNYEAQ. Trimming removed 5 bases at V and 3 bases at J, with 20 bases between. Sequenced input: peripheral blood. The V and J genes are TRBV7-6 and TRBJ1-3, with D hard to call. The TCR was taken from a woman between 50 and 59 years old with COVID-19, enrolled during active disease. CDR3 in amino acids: CASSQSLRGISGNTIYF. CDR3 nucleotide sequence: TGTGCCAGCAGCCAATCACTCAGAGGGATCAGTGGAAACACCATATATTTT.